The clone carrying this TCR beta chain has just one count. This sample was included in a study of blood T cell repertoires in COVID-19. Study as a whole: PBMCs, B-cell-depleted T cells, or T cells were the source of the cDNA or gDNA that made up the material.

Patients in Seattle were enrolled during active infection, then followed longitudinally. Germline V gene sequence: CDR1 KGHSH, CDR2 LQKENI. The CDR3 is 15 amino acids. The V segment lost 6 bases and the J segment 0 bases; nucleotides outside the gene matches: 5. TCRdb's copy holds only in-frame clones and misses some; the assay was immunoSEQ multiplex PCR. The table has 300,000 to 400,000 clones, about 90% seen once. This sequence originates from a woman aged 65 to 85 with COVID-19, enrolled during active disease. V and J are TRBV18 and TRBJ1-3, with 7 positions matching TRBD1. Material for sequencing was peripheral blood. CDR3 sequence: CASSIGTASGNTIYF. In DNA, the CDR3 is TGTGCCAGCTCGATAGGGACAGCCTCTGGAAACACCATATATTTT.